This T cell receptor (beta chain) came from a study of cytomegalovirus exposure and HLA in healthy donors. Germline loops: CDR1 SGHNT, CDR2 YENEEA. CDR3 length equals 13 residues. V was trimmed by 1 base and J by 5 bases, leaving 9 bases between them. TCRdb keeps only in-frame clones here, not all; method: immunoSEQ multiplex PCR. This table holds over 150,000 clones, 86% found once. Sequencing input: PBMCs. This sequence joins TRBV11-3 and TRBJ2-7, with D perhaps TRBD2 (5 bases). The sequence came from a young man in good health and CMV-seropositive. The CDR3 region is CASSLGGSDEQYF. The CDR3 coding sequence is TGTGCCAGCAGCTTAGGGGGTAGCGACGAGCAGTACTTC.